This T cell receptor (beta chain) came from a study of cytomegalovirus exposure and HLA in healthy donors. General observations from the study: Clusters of TCRs from the first cohort tended to co-occur in the 100 to 150 validation repertoires (as a later analysis found). Accounts indicate the classifier identified cytomegalovirus status with strong specificity and sensitivity.

J lost 3 bases, V lost 4 bases, and 6 bases had no gene match. The CDR3 covers 14 residues. Germline V CDR1 and CDR2: SGHTA, FQGNSA. Worth noting for this clone: The antigen remains unidentified.

The method was immunoSEQ multiplex PCR; TCRdb's version includes in-frame clones alone and lacks a portion of them. The table includes 150,000 to 200,000 clones, about 96% detected once. This clonotype was sampled from a woman under 30 in good health and CMV-seronegative. This chain connects TRBV7-2 to TRBJ2-7; TRBD2 matches 7 bases. The sequencing sample was made of PBMCs. CDR3 nucleotide sequence: TGTGCCAGCAGCTCCTGGACTAGAAGCTACGAGCAGTACTTC. Amino acid sequence: CASSSWTRSYEQYF.